These 24 T cell receptor beta chains originate from one sample sequenced in a study of blood T cells in healthy people across ages. A second roughly 6 to 11 cycle PCR used barcoded and J-beta primers. One entry per CDR3 protein, called by TCRdb with MiXCR from the 5' RACE reads. The sample holds roughly 680,000 distinct CDR3 sequences, under 65% seen once. The sample was blood. These receptors came from a woman aged 80 or over in good health.

The chain is built from TRBV9 and TRBJ2-2, with a tentative D call TRBD1 (5 bases). CDR3 length: 16 amino acids. In germline, CDR1 is SGDLS, CDR2 YYNGEE. V lost 0 bases and J lost 2, with 11 bases in between. The CDR3 DNA reads TGTGCCAGCAGCGTAGCTCAGGGCCCTAACACCGGGGAGCTGTTTTTT. It translates to CASSVAQGPNTGELFF.

This clonotype was recorded many times. A much larger clone differs by one base, so this may be a read error. V is TRBV6-5 and J is TRBJ2-7, with 9 bases fitting TRBD1. Germline loops: CDR1 MNHEY, CDR2 SVGAGI. The trim removed 5 bases at V and 7 bases at J, leaving 6 bases unmatched. The CDR3 length is 13 residues. The CDR3 region is CASSAGQGNEQYF. DNA of the CDR3: TGTGCCAGCAGTGCGGGACAGGGCAATGAGCAGTACTTC.

As concerns this clonotype: With a much larger clone just one base away, this may be a read error. This chain joins TRBV9 and TRBJ2-1; D gene uncertain. The CDR3 consists of 13 residues. Trimming shortened V by 7 bases and J by 9 bases, and 17 bases separated the two germline ends. The germline V gene has CDR1 SGDLS and CDR2 YYNGEE. The CDR3 is CASAPGTLGEQFF. For the CDR3, the DNA is TGTGCCAGCGCCCCCGGAACCCTCGGTGAGCAGTTCTTC.

Comments on this clonotype: No DNA is shown, since the ends of the CDR3 on it are uncertain; the CDR3 is the one TCRdb lists. This sequence joins TRBV12-3 or TRBV12-4 and TRBJ2-7. The CDR3 is 15 residues long, ends included. The CDR3 spells CASSSSDQGFHEQYF.

This clonotype was counted many times. The V call is TRBV28, the J call TRBJ2-5, with D possibly being TRBD2 (6 bases). The CDR3 contains 12 residues. Trimming cost V 7 bases and J 5 bases, with 11 bases left between them. The germline CDR1 and CDR2 sequences are MDHEN and SYDVKM. CDR3 DNA sequence: TGTGCCAGCACCTCGGGGGACGAGACCCAGTACTTC. Its protein product is CASTSGDETQYF.

The chain carries TRBV12-3 or TRBV12-4 and TRBJ1-2, with TRBD1 as a possible D gene (5 bases). CDR3 length: 15 residues. V lost 6 bases, J lost 2 bases, and 16 bases lay in between. CDR3 region: CASSLQLGGNYGYTF. For the CDR3, the DNA is TGTGCCAGCAGCCTACAATTGGGGGGGAACTATGGCTACACCTTC.

This chain uses TRBV11-1 with TRBJ2-5; tentatively, D is TRBD2 (5 bases). The J call is uncertain, as TRBJ2-4 better fits the DNA end. This CDR3 has 13 amino acids. CDR1 and CDR2 from the germline V gene are SGHAT and FQDESV (reference sequence). This chain's CDR3 is CASSWETKNIQYF. Written as DNA, the CDR3 is TGTGCCAGCAGCTGGGAGACCAAAAACATTCAGTACTTC.

This clonotype has a single count. The chain couples TRBV25-1 to TRBJ2-1, with a possible D match to TRBD1 (5 bases). Germline V gene data show CDR1 as MGHDK and CDR2 as SYGVNS. The CDR3 contains 14 residues. Trimming left V 0 bases short and J 13 bases short, with 16 bases between. Here the CDR3 reads CASSEYLGEETQFF. The CDR3 nucleotides read TGTGCCAGCAGTGAATATCTAGGGGAAGAGACCCAGTTCTTC.

This clonotype was detected a few times. This chain uses TRBV7-9 with TRBJ2-7, with D perhaps matching TRBD2 (6 bases). The CDR3 contains 14 residues. The germline gives CDR1 SEHNR, CDR2 FQNEAQ (reference sequence). Trimming shortened V by 2 bases and J by 5 bases, and 13 bases separated the two germline ends. CDR3 amino acids: CASSLNGREDEQYF. As DNA, the CDR3 is TGTGCCAGCAGCTTAAATGGCAGGGAGGACGAGCAGTACTTC.

This clonotype was observed at least ten times. The chain joins TRBV7-9 to TRBJ2-1; D is ambiguous. V lost 1 base and J 5 bases, leaving 9 bases between the germline ends. CDR3 length: 14 residues. Germline values: CDR1 SEHNR, CDR2 FQNEAQ (reference sequence). CDR3 sequence: CASSLEGPNNEQFF. In nucleotides, the CDR3 is TGTGCCAGCAGCTTAGAAGGCCCTAACAATGAGCAGTTCTTC.

Comment on this clonotype: This clone may be a read error of a much larger clone one base away. The chain has TRBV14 and TRBJ2-1; D is ambiguous. The DNA end lines up better with TRBJ2-7; the J call may be wrong. Germline V lookup: CDR1 SGHDN, CDR2 FVKESK. The length of the CDR3 is 15 residues. The CDR3, as DNA: TGTGCCAGCAGCCACGTGCGTCGCTCCTACAATGAGCAGTACTTC. Amino acids: CASSHVRRSYNEQYF.

The rearrangement uses TRBV10-3 and TRBJ1-5, with a possible D match to TRBD1 (6 bases). CDR3 size: 15 residues. The V end was cut by 2 bases, the J end by 3 bases, with 11 bases between. Germline CDR1 and CDR2: ENHRY and SYGVKD. The CDR3 bases are TGTGCCATCAGTGAGATTGGGGACAACAATCAGCCCCAGCATTTT. Translated: CAISEIGDNNQPQHF.

This rearrangement joins TRBV3-1 to TRBJ1-1, with a tentative D call TRBD1 (6 bases). Germline V gene data show CDR1 as LGHDT and CDR2 as YNNKEL (reference sequence). The CDR3 runs to 15 residues. V was shortened by 5 bases and J by 6 bases, with 19 bases between the two germline ends. The CDR3 sequence: CASSRENRVRAEAFF. The CDR3 region has the DNA TGTGCCAGCAGCAGGGAAAACAGGGTTCGGGCTGAAGCTTTCTTT.

The genes are TRBV25-1 and TRBJ1-2; no firm D call. This CDR3 is built from 16 residues. Trimming took 3 bases from V and 4 from J, leaving 18 bases between them. Germline values: CDR1 MGHDK, CDR2 SYGVNS. In nucleotides, the CDR3 is TGTGCCAGCAGTGATATCCGCGGGGAAACCACCTATGGCTACACCTTC. Encoded protein: CASSDIRGETTYGYTF.

The chain combines TRBV7-9 with TRBJ1-3, with D hard to call. Germline values: CDR1 SEHNR, CDR2 FQNEAQ (reference sequence). This CDR3 has 14 amino acids. Trimming cost V 2 bases and J 2 bases, with 7 bases left between them. As DNA, the CDR3 is TGTGCCAGCAGCTTACGGGAGGCTGGAAACACCATATATTTT. Encoded protein: CASSLREAGNTIYF.

This clonotype has ten or more counts. V usage is TRBV4-2 and J usage is TRBJ2-3, with D possibly TRBD2 on 5 matching bases. V was clipped by 1 base and J by 0 bases, with 17 bases between them. The CDR3 consists of 18 residues. Looked up from germline, CDR1 is LGHNA and CDR2 is YNFKEQ. The DNA of the CDR3 is TGTGCCAGCAGCCAAGCCTCTTTCAGCGGATGGAGCACAGATACGCAGTATTTT. Its translation is CASSQASFSGWSTDTQYF.

This chain joins TRBV27 and TRBJ1-1; 9 positions match TRBD1. After removal of 1 base from V and 3 bases from J, the junction contained 0 bases not matched to a gene. Germline CDR1 is MNHEY and CDR2 is SMNVEV (reference sequence). The CDR3 has 14 amino acids. Here the CDR3 reads CASSLWTGDTEAFF. The DNA of the CDR3 is TGTGCCAGCAGTTTATGGACAGGGGACACTGAAGCTTTCTTT.

The CDR3 protein is CSVEDRGTSGRATDTQYF. Written as DNA, the CDR3 is TGCAGCGTTGAAGATCGGGGGACTAGCGGGAGGGCCACAGATACGCAGTATTTT. This chain links TRBV29-1 with TRBJ2-3; 16 nucleotides agree with TRBD2. V shed 0 bases, J shed 2 bases, and the junction held 5 bases outside the gene matches. Germline CDR1 reads SQVTM; CDR2 reads ANQGSEA. The length of the CDR3 is 18 residues.

This clonotype was observed once. This sequence joins TRBV6-2 or TRBV6-3 and TRBJ1-1, with D unclear. Between the trimmed V and J ends, which lost 4 bases and 11 bases, there was a span of 38 bases. CDR3 length: 20 residues. CDR1 and CDR2 from the germline V gene are MNHEY and SVGEGT. CDR3 DNA sequence: TGTGCCAGCAGTTTCTCCACGTCAATGCCGGGAGCGGCATACACCGCGGGGGCTTTCTTT. Protein sequence: CASSFSTSMPGAAYTAGAFF.

This clonotype occurred many times. This sequence joins TRBV20-1 and TRBJ2-1; D is unresolved. Trimming took 3 bases from V and 4 from J, leaving 13 bases between them. In germline, CDR1 is DFQATT, CDR2 SNEGSKA (reference sequence). This CDR3 contains 14 residues. CDR3 nucleotide sequence: TGCAGTGCTAGGTCCATATCCGGATACAATGAGCAGTTCTTC. Translating it yields CSARSISGYNEQFF.

The chain couples TRBV4-2 to TRBJ2-3; perhaps TRBD2 as D (6 bases). V shed 0 bases and J shed 2 bases, with 9 bases lying between them. This CDR3 is built from 15 residues. Germline V gene sequence: CDR1 LGHNA, CDR2 YNFKEQ. The CDR3 is CASSQEAGYTDTQYF. CDR3 nucleotides: TGTGCCAGCAGCCAAGAAGCGGGCTACACAGATACGCAGTATTTT.

The V gene is TRBV11-2, the J gene TRBJ2-5, with unresolved D. Judging by the DNA end, TRBJ2-7 fits better; the J call may be wrong. The CDR3 sequence is 12 residues long. The germline V gene has CDR1 SGHAT and CDR2 FQNNGV. This chain's CDR3 is CASSPRRDEQYF. The CDR3 DNA follows: TGTGCCAGCAGCCCTCGACGTGACGAGCAGTACTTC.

This clonotype appeared many times. V and J are TRBV28 and TRBJ2-1; D is perhaps TRBD1 (5 bases). CDR1 is MDHEN and CDR2 is SYDVKM in the germline V gene. The CDR3 is 14 amino acids. V was cut by 6 bases and J by 7 bases, with 16 bases left in between. CDR3 residues: CASRGRVSTNEQFF. CDR3 coding DNA: TGTGCCAGCAGGGGCAGGGTGTCTACGAATGAGCAGTTCTTC.

This clonotype was counted a few times. V is TRBV5-1 and J is TRBJ1-1; weak D call: TRBD1 (6 bases). CDR1 is SGHRS, CDR2 YFSETQ, per germline. The CDR3 totals 14 residues. V gave up 4 bases and J gave up 4 bases, with 14 bases separating them. The CDR3 DNA reads as TGCGCCAGCAGCGCTAGGGGGACGGGCACTGAAGCTTTCTTT. It specifies CASSARGTGTEAFF.